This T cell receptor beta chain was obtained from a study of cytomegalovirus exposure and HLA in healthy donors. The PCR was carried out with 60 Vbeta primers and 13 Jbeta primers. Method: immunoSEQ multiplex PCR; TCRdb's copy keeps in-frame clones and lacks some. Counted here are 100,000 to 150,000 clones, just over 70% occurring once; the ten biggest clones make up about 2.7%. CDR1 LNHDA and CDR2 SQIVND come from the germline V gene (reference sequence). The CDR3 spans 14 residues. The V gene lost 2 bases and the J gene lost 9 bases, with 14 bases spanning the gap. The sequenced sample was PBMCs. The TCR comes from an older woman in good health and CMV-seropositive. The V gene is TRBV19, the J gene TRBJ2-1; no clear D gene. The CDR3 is CASSITVASGEQFF. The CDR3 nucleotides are TGTGCCAGTAGTATAACGGTCGCCTCGGGTGAGCAGTTCTTC.